The source of this TCR beta chain is a study of tumor-infiltrating lymphocytes in primary liver carcinoma. Production of TCR beta cDNA used approximately 0.45 ug total RNA together with a constant-region primer. It was through three nested multiplex PCR rounds of slightly modified ARM-PCR that TCR beta libraries arose. The opening two PCR rounds, 10 cycles each, paired TRBV1-TRBV30 forward primers with a C-beta reverse primer. TCRdb redid the calling of the multiplex PCR reads with MiXCR, one entry per CDR3 protein. The table records 120,000 or so distinct CDR3 sequences, around two thirds of them present only once. The source material, roughly 18-30 mg of unsorted bulk tissue, was used to co-extract RNA and DNA. Uniformly, tumor samples exhibited a viable tumor cell fraction exceeding 80%. This clonotype appeared a few times. There are 18 residues in the CDR3. Germline V gives CDR1 MNHNS, CDR2 SASEGT. Unmatched junction bases numbered 16, after V lost 9 bases and J lost 6 bases.

The chain recombines TRBV6-1 with TRBJ2-1; TRBD2 agrees at 14 bases. Sequenced sample: liver tumor tissue from sampling region 1. Documented subset: tumor region T1, superior pole. The receptor was derived from a woman aged 60 to 75 with primary liver carcinoma and hepatitis B virus infection. CDR3 coding DNA: TGTGCCAGTGCACCGGGACTAGCGGGAGTAGGTTCAGGCAATGAGCAGTTCTTC. It is translated as CASAPGLAGVGSGNEQFF.